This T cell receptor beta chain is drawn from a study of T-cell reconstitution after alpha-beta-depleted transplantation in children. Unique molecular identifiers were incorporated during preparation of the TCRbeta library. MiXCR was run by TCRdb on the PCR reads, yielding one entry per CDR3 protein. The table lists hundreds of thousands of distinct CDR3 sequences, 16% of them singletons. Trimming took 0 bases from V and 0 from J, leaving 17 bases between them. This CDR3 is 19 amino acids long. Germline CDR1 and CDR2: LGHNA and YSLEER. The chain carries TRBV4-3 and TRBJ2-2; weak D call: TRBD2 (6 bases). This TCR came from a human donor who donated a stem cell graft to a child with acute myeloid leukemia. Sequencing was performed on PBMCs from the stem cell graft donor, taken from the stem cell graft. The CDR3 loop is CASSQDQLGGPANTGELFF. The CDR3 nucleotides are TGCGCCAGCAGCCAAGATCAGTTGGGGGGACCGGCGAACACCGGGGAGCTGTTTTTT.